Below, 6 T cell receptor beta chains from the same sample are listed, as sequenced in a study of blood T cell repertoires in COVID-19. Using immunoSEQ multiplex PCR, the repertoire was profiled, and TCRdb retains in-frame clones only, with some absent. This table holds hundreds of thousands of clones, around four fifths found once. Input material: peripheral blood. The source is a woman between 50 and 59 years old with acute or convalescent COVID-19.

The chain joins TRBV19 to TRBJ1-1; no clear D gene. Germline V gene sequence: CDR1 LNHDA, CDR2 SQIVND (reference sequence). The CDR3 length is 15 residues. V lost 5 bases and J 0 bases, leaving 13 bases between the germline ends. The DNA of the CDR3 is TGTGCCAGTAGTTTGATAGATCGCATGAACACTGAAGCTTTCTTT. Its protein product is CASSLIDRMNTEAFF.

The chain couples TRBV5-1 to TRBJ1-1, with unresolved D. With 0 bases removed from V and 1 base from J, the gap between germline ends came to 4 bases. The germline CDR1 and CDR2 sequences are SGHRS and YFSETQ. CDR3 length equals 13 residues. The CDR3 here is CASSLVRNTEAFF. The CDR3 region has the DNA TGCGCCAGCAGCTTGGTGCGGAACACTGAAGCTTTCTTT.

The V gene is TRBV5-1, the J gene TRBJ1-2; D unclear. Germline V gene sequence: CDR1 SGHRS, CDR2 YFSETQ. The CDR3 extends over 12 amino acids. V dropped 3 bases and J dropped 6 bases, with 9 bases sitting between them. CDR3 in amino acids: CASSSESDGYTF. The CDR3 DNA reads as TGCGCCAGCAGCTCTGAATCAGATGGCTACACCTTC.

The DNA of the CDR3 is TGTGCCACCAGCAGAGTTGGTTCCCGGAATGAGCAGTTCTTC. As protein: CATSRVGSRNEQFF. The rearrangement links TRBV15 to TRBJ2-1; D is ambiguous. Germline CDR1 is LNHNV and CDR2 is YYDKDF (reference sequence). Deletions cut 1 base from V and 7 bases from J, with 11 bases between. The CDR3 length is 14 residues.

The chain couples TRBV4-1 to TRBJ2-5, with 11 nucleotides matching TRBD2. There are 20 residues in the CDR3. The germline gives CDR1 MGHRA, CDR2 YSYEKL. Trimming took 0 bases from V and 3 from J; bases not matched to a gene: 15. CDR3 nucleotide sequence: TGCGCCAGCAGCCAAGATATTGTGGGACTAGCGGTCCTCAGCAAAGAGACCCAGTACTTC. It specifies CASSQDIVGLAVLSKETQYF.

The V and J genes are TRBV10-2 and TRBJ2-7, with D perhaps TRBD2 (6 bases). This CDR3 is 15 amino acids long. Deletions cut 2 bases from V and 2 bases from J, with 13 bases between. CDR1 is WSHSY, CDR2 SAAADI, per germline. The CDR3 DNA reads as TGCGCCAGCAGTGAGGGGGGACTCCGAACCTACGAGCAGTACTTC. Translated: CASSEGGLRTYEQYF.